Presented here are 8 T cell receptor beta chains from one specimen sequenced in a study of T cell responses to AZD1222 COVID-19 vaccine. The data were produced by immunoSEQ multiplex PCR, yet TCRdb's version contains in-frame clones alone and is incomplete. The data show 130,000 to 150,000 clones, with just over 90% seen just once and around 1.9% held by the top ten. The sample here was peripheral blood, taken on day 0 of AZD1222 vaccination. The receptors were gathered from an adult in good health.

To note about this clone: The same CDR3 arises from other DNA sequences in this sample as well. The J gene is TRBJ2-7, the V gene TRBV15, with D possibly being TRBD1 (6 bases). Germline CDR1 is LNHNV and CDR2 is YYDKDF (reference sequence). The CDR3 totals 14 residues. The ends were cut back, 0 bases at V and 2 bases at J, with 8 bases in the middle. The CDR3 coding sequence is TGTGCCACCAGCAGAGATAGGGGGACCTACGAGCAGTACTTC. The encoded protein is CATSRDRGTYEQYF.

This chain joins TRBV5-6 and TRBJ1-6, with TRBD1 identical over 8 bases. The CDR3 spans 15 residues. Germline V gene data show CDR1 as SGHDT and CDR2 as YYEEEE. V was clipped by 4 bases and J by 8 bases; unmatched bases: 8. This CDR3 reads CASSPRTGFDSPLHF. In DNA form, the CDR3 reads TGTGCCAGCAGCCCTCGGACAGGGTTTGATTCACCCCTCCACTTT.

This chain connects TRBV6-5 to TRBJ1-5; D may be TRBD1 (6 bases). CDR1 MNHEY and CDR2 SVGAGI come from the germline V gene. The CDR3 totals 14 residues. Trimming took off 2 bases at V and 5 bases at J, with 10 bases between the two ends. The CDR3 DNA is TGTGCCAGCAGTTACAATCAGGGGTATCAGCCCCAGCATTTT. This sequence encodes CASSYNQGYQPQHF.

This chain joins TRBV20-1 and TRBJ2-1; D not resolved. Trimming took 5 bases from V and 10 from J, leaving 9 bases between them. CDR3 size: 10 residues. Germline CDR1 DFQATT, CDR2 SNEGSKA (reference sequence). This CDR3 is CSAPMLEQFF. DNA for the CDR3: TGCAGTGCTCCTATGTTAGAGCAGTTCTTC.

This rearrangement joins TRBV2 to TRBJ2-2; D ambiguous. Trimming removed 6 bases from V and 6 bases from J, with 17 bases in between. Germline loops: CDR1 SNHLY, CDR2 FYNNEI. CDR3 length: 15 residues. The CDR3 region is CASRDENIGAGELFF. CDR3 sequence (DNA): TGTGCCAGCAGAGACGAGAACATAGGCGCCGGGGAGCTGTTTTTT.

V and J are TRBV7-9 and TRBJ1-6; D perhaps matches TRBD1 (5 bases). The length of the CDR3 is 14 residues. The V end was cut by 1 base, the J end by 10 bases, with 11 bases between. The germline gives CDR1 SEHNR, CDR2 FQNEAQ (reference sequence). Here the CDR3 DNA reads TGTGCCAGCAGCTTAGTCGGGGGAAGGTCACCCCTCCACTTT. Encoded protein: CASSLVGGRSPLHF.

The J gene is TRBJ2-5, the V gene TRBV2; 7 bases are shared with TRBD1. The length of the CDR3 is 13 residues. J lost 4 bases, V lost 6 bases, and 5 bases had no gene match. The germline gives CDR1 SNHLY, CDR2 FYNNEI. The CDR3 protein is CASSQTGTETQYF. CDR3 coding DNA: TGTGCCAGCAGCCAGACAGGGACAGAGACCCAGTACTTC.

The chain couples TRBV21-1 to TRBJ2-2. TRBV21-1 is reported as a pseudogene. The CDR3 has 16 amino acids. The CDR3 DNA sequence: TGTGCCAGCAGGAAGGGAAATCGGGTGTACACCGGGGAGCTGTTTTTT. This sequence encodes CASRKGNRVYTGELFF.